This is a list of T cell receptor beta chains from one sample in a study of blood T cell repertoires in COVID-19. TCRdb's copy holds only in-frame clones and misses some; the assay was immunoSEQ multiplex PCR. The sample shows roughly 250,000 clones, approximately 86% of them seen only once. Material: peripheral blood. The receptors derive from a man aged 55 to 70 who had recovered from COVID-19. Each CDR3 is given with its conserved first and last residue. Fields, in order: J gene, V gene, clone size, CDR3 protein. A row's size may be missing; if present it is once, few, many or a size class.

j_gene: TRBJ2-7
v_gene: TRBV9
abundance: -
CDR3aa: CASSGGQGAFYEQYF

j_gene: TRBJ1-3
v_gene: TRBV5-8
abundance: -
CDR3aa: CASSLGAGSSGNTIYF

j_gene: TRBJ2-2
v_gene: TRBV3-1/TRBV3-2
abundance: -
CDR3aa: CASSQRRGGNTGELFF

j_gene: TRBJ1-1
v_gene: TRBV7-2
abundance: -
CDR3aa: CASSSSGQGFNTEAFF

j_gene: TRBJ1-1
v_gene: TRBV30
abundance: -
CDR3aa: CAWSVTRNTEAFF

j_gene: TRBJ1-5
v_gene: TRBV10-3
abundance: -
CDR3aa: CAISEGQQGNQPQHF

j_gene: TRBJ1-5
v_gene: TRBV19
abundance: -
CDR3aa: CASSIGTATQPQHF

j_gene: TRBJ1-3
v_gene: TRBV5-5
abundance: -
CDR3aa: CASSYRNTIYF

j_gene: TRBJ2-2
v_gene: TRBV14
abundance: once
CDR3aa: CASSQEWATNTGELFF

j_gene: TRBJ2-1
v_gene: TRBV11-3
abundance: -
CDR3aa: CASSLTGGVSNEQFF

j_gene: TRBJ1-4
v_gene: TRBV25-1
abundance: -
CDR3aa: CASSQIGTGTYNEKLFF

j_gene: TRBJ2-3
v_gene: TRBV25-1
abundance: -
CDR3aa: CASSEVGRYTDTQYF

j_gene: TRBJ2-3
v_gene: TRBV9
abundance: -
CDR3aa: CASSVGQGKTGGDTQYF

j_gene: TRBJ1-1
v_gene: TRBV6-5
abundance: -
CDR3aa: CASSSPKEAFF

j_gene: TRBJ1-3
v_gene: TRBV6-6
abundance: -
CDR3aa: CASSPGQGRRTIYF

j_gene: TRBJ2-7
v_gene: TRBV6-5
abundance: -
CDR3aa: CASRMGGYEQYF

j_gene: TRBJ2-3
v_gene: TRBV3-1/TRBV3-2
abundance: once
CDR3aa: CASSPSWGGGGDTQYF

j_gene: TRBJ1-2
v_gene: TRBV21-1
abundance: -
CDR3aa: CASSSKGGLGYGYTF

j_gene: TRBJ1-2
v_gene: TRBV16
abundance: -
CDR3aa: CASSLEAGRGKGYTF

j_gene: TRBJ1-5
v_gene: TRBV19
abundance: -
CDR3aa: CASGDRPYSNQPQHF

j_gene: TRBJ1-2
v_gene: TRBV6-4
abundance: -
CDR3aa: CASSVSMTGAYGYTF

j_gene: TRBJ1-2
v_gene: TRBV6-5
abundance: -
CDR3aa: CASSYGRTVRDSGYTF

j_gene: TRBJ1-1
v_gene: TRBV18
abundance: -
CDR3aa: CASSPSRGTEAFF

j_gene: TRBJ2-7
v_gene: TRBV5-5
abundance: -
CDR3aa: CASSLTVSYEQYF

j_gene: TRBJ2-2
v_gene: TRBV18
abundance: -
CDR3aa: CASSRSGGANTGELFF

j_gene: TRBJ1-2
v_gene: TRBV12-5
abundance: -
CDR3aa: CASGLVLARGQGSDGYTF

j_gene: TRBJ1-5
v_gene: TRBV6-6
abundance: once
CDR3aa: CASSSGLRNQPQHF

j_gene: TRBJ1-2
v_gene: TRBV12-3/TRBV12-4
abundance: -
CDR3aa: CASSPNKGQSYTF

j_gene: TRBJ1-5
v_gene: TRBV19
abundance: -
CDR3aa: CASNGQGFTQPQHF

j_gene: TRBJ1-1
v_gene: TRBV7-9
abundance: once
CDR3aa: CASSRADRGVSEAFF